These 32 T cell receptor beta chains originate from one sample sequenced in a study of T cells after yellow fever vaccination. TCRdb itself ran the 5' RACE reads through MiXCR, one entry per CDR3 protein. The profile shows approximately 300,000 distinct CDR3 sequences, 6.8% of them singletons. Here the sequenced sample was PBMCs, taken roughly 47 days after the first yellow fever vaccination. These receptor sequences come from a man between 18 and 29 years old who received the YFV17D yellow fever vaccine.

This clonotype was observed a few times. The chain employs TRBV4-2 and TRBJ2-1, with D possibly TRBD2 on 7 matching bases. Trimming cost V 8 bases and J 0 bases, with 14 bases left between them. This CDR3 region has 15 residues. The germline V gene has CDR1 LGHNA and CDR2 YNFKEQ. DNA of the CDR3: TGTGCCAGCGGAGGGGGGGAGTCCTCCTACAATGAGCAGTTCTTC. Its translation is CASGGGESSYNEQFF.

This clonotype was seen a few times. This chain connects TRBV7-3 to TRBJ1-1; D unresolved. This CDR3 comprises 13 residues. V was shortened by 4 bases and J by 5 bases, with 11 bases between the two germline ends. Germline lookup yields CDR1 SGHTA and CDR2 FQGTGA. The CDR3 protein is CASSWEMATEAFF. CDR3 DNA sequence: TGTGCCAGCAGCTGGGAAATGGCGACTGAAGCTTTCTTT.

This clonotype was detected only a few times. CDR3 sequence reads: CASRRLTCTDTQYF. The CDR3 bases are TGTGCCAGCCGAAGGTTGACCTGCACAGATACGCAGTATTTT. The chain carries TRBV2 and TRBJ2-3; no definite D call. This CDR3 has 14 residues. Germline V CDR1 and CDR2: SNHLY, FYNNEI. Trimming stripped 8 bases from V and 1 base from J, with 13 bases between.

This clonotype occurred a few times. The V gene is TRBV20-1, the J gene TRBJ2-1, with 11 bases identical to TRBD2. This CDR3 spans 16 amino acids. Per germline, CDR1 DFQATT and CDR2 SNEGSKA (reference sequence). After removal of 5 bases from V and 7 bases from J, the junction contained 13 bases not matched to a gene. The CDR3 DNA reads TGCAGTGCTTCCTCTTTAGCGGGGGGGGCCGGGAATGAGCAGTTCTTC. Translated: CSASSLAGGAGNEQFF.

The rearrangement links TRBV28 to TRBJ1-6; 7 positions agree with TRBD1. J gave up 2 bases and V 4 bases, and 14 bases lay outside the gene matches. This CDR3 contains 19 residues. The germline V gene encodes CDR1 MDHEN and CDR2 SYDVKM. CDR3 region: CASSSRGFRRRTYNSPLHF. The CDR3 DNA sequence: TGTGCCAGCAGTTCCAGGGGGTTTAGGAGGAGAACCTATAATTCACCCCTCCACTTT.

This clonotype was observed at least ten times. V and J are TRBV7-2 and TRBJ1-2; D is unresolved. Germline loops: CDR1 SGHTA, CDR2 FQGNSA. The length of the CDR3 is 15 residues. The V gene lost 1 base and the J gene lost 1 base, with 10 bases spanning the gap. The DNA for the CDR3 is TGTGCCAGCAGCTTAGATGGCAGAGATAACTATGGCTACACCTTC. This translates into CASSLDGRDNYGYTF. Variable domain in full (rest from reference TRBV7-2 and TRBJ1-2): GAGVSQSPSNKVTEKGKDVELRCDPISGHTALYWYRQSLGQGLEFLIYFQGNSAPDKSGLPSDRFSAERTGGSVSTLTIQRTQQEDSAVYLCASSLDGRDNYGYTFGSGTRLTVV.

The sample holds a few counts of this clonotype. This chain connects TRBV5-1 to TRBJ2-1; D tentatively fits TRBD1 or TRBD2 (6 bases each). CDR1 is SGHRS, CDR2 YFSETQ, per germline. The ends were cut back, 4 bases at V and 7 bases at J, with 15 bases in the middle. The CDR3 extends over 14 amino acids. CDR3 in DNA: TGCGCCAGCAGCCCGCCCGGGGGCAGGAATGAGCAGTTCTTC. It yields the protein CASSPPGGRNEQFF.

This clonotype occurred a few times. The chain links TRBV12-3 or TRBV12-4 to TRBJ2-1; 12 bases line up with TRBD1. With 6 bases clipped from V and 9 bases from J, the junction kept 6 bases outside the gene matches. CDR3 length equals 14 residues. Here the CDR3 reads CASSTGTGGTEQFF. The DNA for the CDR3 is TGTGCCAGCAGCACCGGGACAGGGGGCACTGAGCAGTTCTTC.

This clonotype has only a few counts. The chain links TRBV7-9 to TRBJ1-2; D is ambiguous. Trimming stripped 5 bases from V and 4 bases from J, with 11 bases between. Germline CDR1 is SEHNR and CDR2 is FQNEAQ (reference sequence). The CDR3 runs 13 residues. The CDR3 sequence is CASSPAVLYGYTF. The CDR3 DNA follows: TGTGCCAGCAGCCCGGCTGTACTCTATGGCTACACCTTC.

This clonotype appeared a few times. The genes are TRBV7-8 and TRBJ2-3, with a weak D call TRBD1 (5 bases). V dropped 2 bases and J dropped 5 bases, with 11 bases sitting between them. Germline V gene lookup returns CDR1 SGHVS and CDR2 FQNEAQ. The CDR3 contains 14 residues. The CDR3 protein is CASSLKRGRDTQYF. Here the CDR3 DNA reads TGTGCCAGCAGCTTAAAAAGGGGTAGAGATACGCAGTATTTT.

This rearrangement joins TRBV5-5 to TRBJ2-7; TRBD1 agrees at 7 bases. Losses at the gene ends were 0 bases for V and 7 bases for J; bases not matched to a gene: 7. The CDR3 sequence is 14 residues long. The germline CDR1 and CDR2 sequences are SGHKS and YYEKEE (reference sequence). CDR3: CASSLDPRQGEQYF. The CDR3 nucleotides are TGTGCCAGCAGCTTGGATCCGAGACAGGGAGAGCAGTACTTC.

The count of this clonotype is one. A much larger clone is a single base away; this may be a read error. This rearrangement joins TRBV29-1 to TRBJ2-2; the match to TRBD2 covers 7 bases. Germline assignment: CDR1 SQVTM and CDR2 ANQGSEA. This CDR3 has 13 residues. CDR3: CSAALSGGGGLFF. CDR3 bases: TGCAGCGCGGCCCTCTCTGGTGGCGGGGGGCTGTTTTTT.

This sequence joins TRBV6-2 or TRBV6-3 and TRBJ1-5, with TRBD1 identical over 11 bases. Germline loops: CDR1 MNHEY, CDR2 SVGEGT. The CDR3 runs 14 residues. V trimming: 2 bases; J trimming: 9 bases; junction bases outside the gene matches: 3. CDR3 in amino acids: CASSYGQGAPPQHF. CDR3 nucleotides: TGTGCCAGCAGTTACGGACAGGGGGCCCCGCCCCAGCATTTT.

The table lists this clonotype with a few counts. The rearrangement uses TRBV19 and TRBJ1-4; D remains ambiguous. V dropped 8 bases and J dropped 7 bases, with 8 bases sitting between them. In germline, CDR1 is LNHDA, CDR2 SQIVND (reference sequence). This CDR3 is built from 11 residues. In DNA form, the CDR3 reads TGTGCCAGTTTTTCAGGTGAAAAACTGTTTTTT. Its translation is CASFSGEKLFF.

This clonotype came up a few times. The rearrangement links TRBV24-1 to TRBJ2-2, with TRBD1 matching 8 bases. Germline V CDR1 and CDR2: KGHDR, SFDVKD. CDR3 size: 15 residues. Losses at the gene ends were 4 bases for V and 5 bases for J; bases not matched to a gene: 5. The CDR3 loop reads CATSEGQGRTGELFF. The DNA of the CDR3 is TGTGCCACCAGTGAAGGACAGGGTAGAACCGGGGAGCTGTTTTTT.

This clonotype was seen a few times. CDR3 sequence (DNA): TGTGCCAGCAGCCCAAGACCTCCCTCTTCGACAGGGGGTTTTTGGCCGAACACTGAAGCTTTCTTT. Encoded protein: CASSPRPPSSTGGFWPNTEAFF. This rearrangement joins TRBV3-1 to TRBJ1-1; TRBD1 matches 9 bases. V trimming: 4 bases; J trimming: 1 base; junction bases outside the gene matches: 25. Germline V gives CDR1 LGHDT, CDR2 YNNKEL (reference sequence). The CDR3 totals 22 residues. Looking up the rest from reference TRBV3-1 and TRBJ1-1 gives the full variable domain: DTAVSQTPKYLVTQMGNDKSIKCEQNLGHDTMYWYKQDSKKFLKIMFSYNNKELIINETVPNRFSPKSPDKAHLNLHINSLELGDSAVYFCASSPRPPSSTGGFWPNTEAFFGQGTRLTVV.

The J gene is TRBJ2-2, the V gene TRBV20-1, with 7 bases matching TRBD2. The trim removed 3 bases at V and 6 bases at J, leaving 10 bases unmatched. Germline V gives CDR1 DFQATT, CDR2 SNEGSKA (reference sequence). This CDR3 contains 15 residues. The CDR3 is CSASESGVLAGELFF. The CDR3 DNA follows: TGCAGTGCTAGCGAAAGCGGGGTTCTCGCCGGGGAGCTGTTTTTT.

V usage is TRBV5-1 and J usage is TRBJ2-3; weak D call: TRBD2 (6 bases). This CDR3 has 17 residues. V lost 0 bases to trimming and J lost 0 bases, with 14 bases between them. Germline V gene lookup returns CDR1 SGHRS and CDR2 YFSETQ. The CDR3 bases are TGCGCCAGCAGCTTGGCCACTAGCCCGATCAGCACAGATACGCAGTATTTT. Amino acids: CASSLATSPISTDTQYF.

At least ten counts were recorded for this clonotype. This chain uses TRBV9 with TRBJ2-1, with 8 nucleotides matching TRBD1. In germline, CDR1 is SGDLS, CDR2 YYNGEE. With V trimmed by 6 bases and J by 2 bases, 4 bases remained unmatched. This CDR3 spans 14 amino acids. CDR3 sequence reads: CASTPQGAYNEQFF. The DNA for the CDR3 is TGTGCCAGCACCCCACAGGGGGCCTACAATGAGCAGTTCTTC.

This clonotype was detected only a few times. The genes are TRBV5-1 and TRBJ2-1; 10 bases are shared with TRBD1. Per germline, CDR1 SGHRS and CDR2 YFSETQ. The CDR3 has 14 amino acids. The V segment lost 2 bases and the J segment 8 bases; nucleotides outside the gene matches: 4. The CDR3 here is CASSFGQGVDEQFF. CDR3 bases: TGCGCCAGCAGCTTCGGACAGGGGGTGGATGAGCAGTTCTTC.

The chain uses TRBV5-1 and TRBJ2-1; a weak D match, TRBD1 (5 bases). Trimming shortened V by 1 base and J by 4 bases, and 12 bases separated the two germline ends. Germline V gene sequence: CDR1 SGHRS, CDR2 YFSETQ. CDR3 length: 15 amino acids. The CDR3 protein is CASSLMQGGYNEQFF. The CDR3 DNA sequence: TGCGCCAGCAGCTTGATGCAGGGCGGTTACAATGAGCAGTTCTTC.

This clonotype was picked up a small number of times. The chain links TRBV10-3 to TRBJ2-1; 8 nucleotides line up with TRBD2. Germline CDR1 ENHRY, CDR2 SYGVKD. The CDR3 length is 15 residues. The ends lost 6 bases at V and 4 bases at J; junction bases unmatched: 8. The CDR3 loop reads CAISESGGPYNEQFF. The CDR3 DNA reads as TGTGCCATCAGCGAAAGCGGGGGCCCTTACAATGAGCAGTTCTTC.

This clonotype was recorded at least ten times. The rearrangement uses TRBV18 and TRBJ2-1; 7 bases map to TRBD2. This CDR3 is built from 12 residues. CDR1 is KGHSH and CDR2 is LQKENI in the germline V gene. Trimming cost V 3 bases and J 8 bases; bases outside gene matches: 1. CDR3 sequence (DNA): TGTGCCAGCTCACCGGCGGGGGATGAGCAGTTCTTC. Translating gives CASSPAGDEQFF.

This clonotype was seen only a few times. An end of the junction does not agree with germline; a read error may underlie this. The CDR3 loop is CCAREAVYHPRETQYF. CDR3 DNA: TGCTGTGCTAGAGAGGCGGTCTACCATCCCCGGGAGACCCAGTACTTC. The genes are TRBV20-1 and TRBJ2-5, with D hard to call. Germline assignment: CDR1 DFQATT and CDR2 SNEGSKA (reference sequence). There are 16 residues in the CDR3.

This clonotype showed up many times. This chain joins TRBV21-1 and TRBJ2-5; the tabulated D call, TRBD1, remains unverified against the DNA. TRBV21-1 is a listed pseudogene. The CDR3 extends over 16 amino acids. The CDR3 spells CASSKVGRGRYETQYF. In DNA form, the CDR3 reads TGTGCCAGCAGCAAAGTTGGCAGGGGGCGGTATGAGACCCAGTACTTC.

The gene calls are TRBV29-1 and TRBJ1-1; weak D call: TRBD1 (6 bases). Trimming left V 4 bases short and J 5 bases short, with 17 bases between. Germline values: CDR1 SQVTM, CDR2 ANQGSEA. The CDR3 is 14 residues long. CDR3 DNA: TGCAGCGTTGCTGGACAGTCCGATTATACTGAAGCTTTCTTT. Residues: CSVAGQSDYTEAFF.

This chain connects TRBV20-1 to TRBJ2-7; D is perhaps TRBD1 (5 bases). V was shortened by 1 base and J by 2 bases, with 15 bases between the two germline ends. The germline V gene has CDR1 DFQATT and CDR2 SNEGSKA (reference sequence). The CDR3 length is 15 residues. CDR3 bases: TGCAGTGCTAGAGCCCCGGGTCAGGGCACCTACGAGCAGTACGTC. This sequence encodes CSARAPGQGTYEQYV.

This clonotype turned up a few times. V usage is TRBV5-1 and J usage is TRBJ2-5; 9 bases agree with TRBD2. CDR1 and CDR2 from the germline V gene are SGHRS and YFSETQ. CDR3 size: 14 residues. With 4 bases clipped from V and 2 bases from J, the junction kept 3 bases outside the gene matches. The CDR3 loop is CASSTTSGQETQYF. The DNA of the CDR3 is TGCGCCAGCAGCACGACTAGCGGACAAGAGACCCAGTACTTC.

This clonotype has more than one count but fewer than ten. The chain carries TRBV4-3 and TRBJ1-1; 11 bases align to TRBD1. From germline, CDR1 is LGHNA and CDR2 YSLEER. With 5 bases clipped from V and 4 bases from J, the junction kept 3 bases outside the gene matches. The CDR3 consists of 14 residues. The CDR3, as DNA: TGCGCCAGCAGCTTCGGGACAGGGGGCACTGAAGCTTTCTTT. Encoded protein: CASSFGTGGTEAFF.

This clonotype has only a few counts. The CDR3 loop reads CASSLVTGTEKLFF. CDR3 DNA sequence: TGTGCCAGCAGCTTAGTCACAGGGACTGAAAAACTGTTTTTT. The chain is built from TRBV7-2 and TRBJ1-4; D possibly corresponds to TRBD1 (6 bases). The germline V gene has CDR1 SGHTA and CDR2 FQGNSA. The germline V and J ends were trimmed by 1 base and 7 bases, with 10 bases remaining between them. CDR3 length: 14 amino acids.

This clonotype was found many times. This chain uses TRBV28 with TRBJ2-5; maybe TRBD2 (5 bases). The CDR3 consists of 15 residues. Trimming cost V 2 bases and J 6 bases, with 16 bases left between them. Germline V gene data show CDR1 as MDHEN and CDR2 as SYDVKM. CDR3 residues: CASSLEIGSMKTQYF. The DNA for the CDR3 is TGTGCCAGCAGTTTAGAAATTGGGAGCATGAAGACCCAGTACTTC.

The V gene is TRBV4-1, the J gene TRBJ1-1; D may be TRBD1 (6 bases). Trimming shortened V by 0 bases and J by 11 bases, and 19 bases separated the two germline ends. The length of the CDR3 is 15 residues. CDR1 and CDR2 (germline): MGHRA, YSYEKL. The CDR3: CASSQDLPRGVFAFF. The CDR3 DNA reads TGCGCCAGCAGCCAAGATCTCCCCAGGGGCGTTTTTGCTTTCTTT.